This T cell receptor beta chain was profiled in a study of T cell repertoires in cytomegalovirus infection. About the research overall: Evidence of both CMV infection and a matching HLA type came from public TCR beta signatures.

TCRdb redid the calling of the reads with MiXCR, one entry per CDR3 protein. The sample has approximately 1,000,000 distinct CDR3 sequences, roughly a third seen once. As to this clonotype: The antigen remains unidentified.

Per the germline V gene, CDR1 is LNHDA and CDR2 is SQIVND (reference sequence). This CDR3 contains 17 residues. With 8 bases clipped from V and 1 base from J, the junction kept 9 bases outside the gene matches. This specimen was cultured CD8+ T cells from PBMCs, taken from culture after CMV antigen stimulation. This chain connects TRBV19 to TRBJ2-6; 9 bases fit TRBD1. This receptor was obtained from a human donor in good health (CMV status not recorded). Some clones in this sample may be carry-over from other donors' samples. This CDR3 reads CASEDRGIRSGANVLTF. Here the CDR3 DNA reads TGTGCCAGTGAGGACAGGGGTATCAGATCTGGGGCCAACGTCCTGACTTTC.